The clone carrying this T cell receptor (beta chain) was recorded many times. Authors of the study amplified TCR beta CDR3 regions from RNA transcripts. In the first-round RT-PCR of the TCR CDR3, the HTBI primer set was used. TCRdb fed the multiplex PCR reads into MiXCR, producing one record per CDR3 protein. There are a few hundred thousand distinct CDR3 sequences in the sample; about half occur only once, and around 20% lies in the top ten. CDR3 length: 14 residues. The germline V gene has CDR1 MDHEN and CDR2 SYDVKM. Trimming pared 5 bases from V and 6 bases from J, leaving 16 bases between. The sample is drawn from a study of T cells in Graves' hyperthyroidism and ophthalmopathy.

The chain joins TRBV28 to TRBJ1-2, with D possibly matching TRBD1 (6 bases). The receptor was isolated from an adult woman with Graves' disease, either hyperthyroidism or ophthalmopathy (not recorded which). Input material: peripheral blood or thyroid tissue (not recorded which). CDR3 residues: CASSGGQPIDGYTF. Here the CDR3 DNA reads TGTGCCAGCAGTGGTGGACAGCCAATAGATGGCTACACCTTC.